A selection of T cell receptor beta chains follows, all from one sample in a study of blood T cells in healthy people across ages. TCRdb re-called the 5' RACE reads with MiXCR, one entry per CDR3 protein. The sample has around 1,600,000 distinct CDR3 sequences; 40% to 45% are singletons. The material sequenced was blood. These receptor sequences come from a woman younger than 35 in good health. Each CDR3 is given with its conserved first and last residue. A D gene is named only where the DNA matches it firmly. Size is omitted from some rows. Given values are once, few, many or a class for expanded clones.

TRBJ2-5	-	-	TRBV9	CASSPNVGIEQYF	TGTGCCAGCAGCCCCAATGTAGGGATTGAGCAGTACTTC
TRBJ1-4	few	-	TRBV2	CASSELGLDPQKLFF	TGTGCCAGCAGTGAACTTGGTCTCGATCCGCAAAAACTGTTTTTT
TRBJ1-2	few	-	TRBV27	CASSNRGRHGYTF	TGTGCCAGCAGTAACCGAGGCCGACATGGCTACACCTTC
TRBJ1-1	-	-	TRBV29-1	CSVTNSGTEAFF	TGCAGCGTCACAAACTCGGGCACTGAAGCTTTCTTT
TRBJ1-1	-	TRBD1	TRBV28	CASRGTGGSNTEAFF	TGTGCCAGCAGGGGGACAGGGGGTTCGAACACTGAAGCTTTCTTT
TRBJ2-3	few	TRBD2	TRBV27	CASSLVIAGGTDTQYF	TGTGCCAGCAGTTTGGTTATAGCGGGAGGTACAGATACGCAGTATTTT
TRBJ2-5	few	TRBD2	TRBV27	CASSLSGRRMETQYF	TGTGCCAGCAGTTTATCCGGGAGGAGGATGGAGACCCAGTACTTC
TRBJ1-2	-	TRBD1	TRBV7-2	CASSFPGTANYGYTF	TGTGCCAGCAGCTTCCCCGGGACAGCTAACTATGGCTACACCTTC
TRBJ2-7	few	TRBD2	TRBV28	CASSSSGLAGGSAEQYF	TGTGCCAGCAGTTCCTCCGGACTAGCGGGAGGGAGCGCCGAGCAGTACTTC
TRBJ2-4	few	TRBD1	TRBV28	CASSPSTGGAGQYF	TGTGCCAGCAGTCCATCCACAGGGGGCGCGGGGCAGTACTTC
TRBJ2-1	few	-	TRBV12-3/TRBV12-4	CASSSRLGSSYNEQFF	TGTGCCAGCAGTTCCCGACTAGGCAGCTCCTACAATGAGCAGTTCTTC
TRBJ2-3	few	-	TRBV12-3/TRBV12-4	CASSFQQPTDTQYF	TGTGCCAGCAGTTTCCAACAGCCCACAGATACGCAGTATTTT
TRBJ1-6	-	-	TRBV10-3	CAISDDFNSPLHF	TGTGCCATCAGTGACGATTTTAATTCACCCCTCCACTTT
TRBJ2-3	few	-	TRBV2	CASSDSVAPTDTQYF	TGTGCCAGCAGTGATTCCGTAGCCCCGACAGATACGCAGTATTTT
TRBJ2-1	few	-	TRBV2	CASTLLPGNEQFF	TGTGCCAGCACTCTCCTACCGGGCAATGAGCAGTTCTTC
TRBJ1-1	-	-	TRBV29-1	CSVVRVYEAFF	TGCAGCGTTGTTAGGGTGTATGAAGCTTTCTTT
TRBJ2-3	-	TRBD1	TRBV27	CASSFNPGQQNSSTDTQYF	TGTGCCAGCAGTTTTAACCCGGGACAGCAAAATTCTAGCACAGATACGCAGTATTTT
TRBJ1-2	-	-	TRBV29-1	CSVAGGVAGYTF	TGCAGCGTTGCTGGGGGCGTCGCTGGCTACACCTTC
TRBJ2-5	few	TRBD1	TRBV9	CASSRRQGAGQETQYF	TGTGCCAGCAGCAGGAGACAGGGGGCTGGCCAAGAGACCCAGTACTTC
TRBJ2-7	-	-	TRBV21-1	CASSNSKDLYEQYF	TGTGCCAGCAGCAATAGCAAGGATCTCTACGAGCAGTACTTC